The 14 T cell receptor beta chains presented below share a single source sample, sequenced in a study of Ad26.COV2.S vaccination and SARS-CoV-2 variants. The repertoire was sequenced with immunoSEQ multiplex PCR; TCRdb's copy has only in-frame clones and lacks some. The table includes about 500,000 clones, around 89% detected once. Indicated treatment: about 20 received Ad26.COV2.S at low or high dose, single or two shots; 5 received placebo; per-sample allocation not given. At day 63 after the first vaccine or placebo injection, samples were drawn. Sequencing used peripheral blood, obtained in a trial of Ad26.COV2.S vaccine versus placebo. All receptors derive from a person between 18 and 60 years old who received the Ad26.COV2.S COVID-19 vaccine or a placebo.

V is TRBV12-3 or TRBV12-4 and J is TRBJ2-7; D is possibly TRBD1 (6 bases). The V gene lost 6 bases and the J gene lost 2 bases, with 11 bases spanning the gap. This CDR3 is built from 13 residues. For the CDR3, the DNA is TGTGCCAGCAGAGCACAGGGAACCTACGAGCAGTACTTC. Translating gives CASRAQGTYEQYF.

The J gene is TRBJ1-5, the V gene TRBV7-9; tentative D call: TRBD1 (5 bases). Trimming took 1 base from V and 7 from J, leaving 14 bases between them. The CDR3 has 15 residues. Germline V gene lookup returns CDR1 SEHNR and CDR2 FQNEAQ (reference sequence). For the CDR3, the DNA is TGTGCCAGCAGCTTAGAGGGACTTGGATCCCAGCCCCAGCATTTT. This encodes CASSLEGLGSQPQHF.

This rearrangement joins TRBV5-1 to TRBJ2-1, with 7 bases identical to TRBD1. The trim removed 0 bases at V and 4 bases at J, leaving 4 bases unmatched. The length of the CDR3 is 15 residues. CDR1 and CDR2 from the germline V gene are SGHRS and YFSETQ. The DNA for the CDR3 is TGCGCCAGCAGCTTGGAGGGACAGAGGTACAATGAGCAGTTCTTC. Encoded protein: CASSLEGQRYNEQFF. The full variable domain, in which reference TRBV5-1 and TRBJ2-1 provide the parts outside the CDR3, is KAGVTQTPRYLIKTRGQQVTLSCSPISGHRSVSWYQQTPGQGLQFLFEYFSETQRNKGNFPGRFSGRQFSNSRSEMNVSTLELGDSALYLCASSLEGQRYNEQFFGPGTRLTVL.

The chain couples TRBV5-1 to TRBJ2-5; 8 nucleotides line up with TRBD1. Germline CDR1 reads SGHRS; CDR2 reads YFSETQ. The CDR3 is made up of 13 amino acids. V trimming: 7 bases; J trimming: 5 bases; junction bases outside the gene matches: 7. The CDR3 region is CASGAGGQETQYF. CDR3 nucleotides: TGCGCCAGCGGAGCAGGGGGCCAGGAGACCCAGTACTTC.

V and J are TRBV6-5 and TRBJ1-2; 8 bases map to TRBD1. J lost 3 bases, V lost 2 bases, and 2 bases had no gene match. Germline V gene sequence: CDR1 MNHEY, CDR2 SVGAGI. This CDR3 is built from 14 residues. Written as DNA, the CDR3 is TGTGCCAGCAGTTACGGGACAGGCGACTATGGCTACACCTTC. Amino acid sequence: CASSYGTGDYGYTF.

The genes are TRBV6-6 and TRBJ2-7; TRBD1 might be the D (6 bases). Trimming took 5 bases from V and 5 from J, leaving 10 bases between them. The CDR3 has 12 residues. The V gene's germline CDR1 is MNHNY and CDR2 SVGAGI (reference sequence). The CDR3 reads CASSRGHDEQYF. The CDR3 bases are TGTGCCAGCAGTAGGGGACACGACGAGCAGTACTTC.

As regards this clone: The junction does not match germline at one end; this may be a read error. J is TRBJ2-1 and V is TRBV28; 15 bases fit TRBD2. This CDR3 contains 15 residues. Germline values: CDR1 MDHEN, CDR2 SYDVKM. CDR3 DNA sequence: TGTGCCAGCAGTTTAAGGACTAGCGGGAGGGCAGCTTCGATCTTC. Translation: CASSLRTSGRAASIF.

The CDR3 sequence: CASSVGRELEQFF. CDR3 in DNA: TGTGCCAGCAGCGTAGGTCGGGAATTGGAACAGTTCTTC. The chain links TRBV6-5 to TRBJ2-1; D might be TRBD2 (5 bases). The V end lost 6 bases, the J end lost 13 bases, and 19 bases lay between the germline ends. The length of the CDR3 is 13 residues. The germline CDR1 and CDR2 sequences are MNHEY and SVGAGI.

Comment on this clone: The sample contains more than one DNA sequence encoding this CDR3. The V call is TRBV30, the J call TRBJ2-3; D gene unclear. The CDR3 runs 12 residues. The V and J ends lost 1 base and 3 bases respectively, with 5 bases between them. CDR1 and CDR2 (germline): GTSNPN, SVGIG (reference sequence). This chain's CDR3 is CAWSASTDTQYF. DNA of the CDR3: TGTGCCTGGAGTGCCTCGACAGATACGCAGTATTTT.

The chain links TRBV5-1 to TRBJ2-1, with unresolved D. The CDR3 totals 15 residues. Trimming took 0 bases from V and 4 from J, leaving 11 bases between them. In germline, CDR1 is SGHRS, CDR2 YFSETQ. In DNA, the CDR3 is TGCGCCAGCAGCTTGGCCGGTGGCAGATACAATGAGCAGTTCTTC. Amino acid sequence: CASSLAGGRYNEQFF. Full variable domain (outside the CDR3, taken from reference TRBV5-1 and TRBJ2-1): KAGVTQTPRYLIKTRGQQVTLSCSPISGHRSVSWYQQTPGQGLQFLFEYFSETQRNKGNFPGRFSGRQFSNSRSEMNVSTLELGDSALYLCASSLAGGRYNEQFFGPGTRLTVL.

CDR3 nucleotide sequence: TGTGCCAGCAGCCTGTGGACAGGGGAGGTCACTGAAGCTTTCTTT. As protein: CASSLWTGEVTEAFF. This sequence joins TRBV5-6 and TRBJ1-1; 9 nucleotides line up with TRBD1. J gave up 4 bases and V 4 bases, and 8 bases lay outside the gene matches. Germline loops: CDR1 SGHDT, CDR2 YYEEEE. The CDR3 loop spans 15 amino acids.

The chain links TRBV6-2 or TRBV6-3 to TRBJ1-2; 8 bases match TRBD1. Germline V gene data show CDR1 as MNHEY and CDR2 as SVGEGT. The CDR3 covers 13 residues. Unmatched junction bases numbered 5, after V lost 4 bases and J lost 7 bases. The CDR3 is CASSSGGQGGYTF. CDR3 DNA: TGTGCCAGCAGTTCAGGAGGACAGGGTGGCTACACCTTC.

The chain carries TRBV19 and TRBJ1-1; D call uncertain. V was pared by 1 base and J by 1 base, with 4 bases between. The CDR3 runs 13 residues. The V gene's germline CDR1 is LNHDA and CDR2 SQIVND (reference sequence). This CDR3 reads CASSIAQNTEAFF. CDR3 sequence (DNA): TGTGCCAGTAGTATAGCGCAGAACACTGAAGCTTTCTTT.

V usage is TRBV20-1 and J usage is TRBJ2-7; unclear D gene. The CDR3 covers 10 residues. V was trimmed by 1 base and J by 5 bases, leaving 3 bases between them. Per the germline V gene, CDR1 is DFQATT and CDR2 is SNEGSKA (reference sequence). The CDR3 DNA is TGCAGTGCTAGAGGGCACGAGCAGTACTTC. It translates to CSARGHEQYF.